Listed below are T cell receptor beta chains from one sample, sequenced in a study of T-cell memory formation after mild COVID-19. TCRdb passed the 5' RACE reads through MiXCR, listing each CDR3 protein once. Of roughly 170,000 distinct CDR3 sequences listed, around 18% are singletons. What was sequenced was PBMCs or a T cell subset sorted from them (not recorded which). The receptors originated from a young man who had mild COVID-19 (a few samples of this study predate the infection). Cell type and time point are not known. CDR3s include the opening cysteine and the closing phenylalanine or tryptophan. D genes are given only for firm matches. Clone size is shown for a subset of rows, as once, few, many or a class of expanded clone.

v_call	j_call	d_call	clone_size	cdr3_nt	cdr3_aa
TRBV7-3	TRBJ2-1	NA	NA	TGTGCCAGCAGCCCCCCTGCCGGTGAGCAGTTCTTC	CASSPPAGEQFF
TRBV20-1	TRBJ2-1	TRBD1	NA	TGCAGTGCTCGGACAGGGGGCCCCTACAATGAGCAGTTCTTC	CSARTGGPYNEQFF
TRBV2	TRBJ2-5	NA	few	TGTGCCAGACAGCTGCGGGCACAAGAGACCCAGTACTTC	CARQLRAQETQYF
TRBV5-1	TRBJ1-2	NA	NA	TGCGCCAGCAGGGACGGACCGAGAGGGGGCTACACCTTC	CASRDGPRGGYTF
TRBV6-6	TRBJ2-5	TRBD1	NA	TGTGCCAGCAGTTACGGGACAGGTGGCCAAGAGACCCAGTACTTC	CASSYGTGGQETQYF
TRBV7-3	TRBJ1-3	NA	many	TGTGCCAGCAGCTCTGAACCAGGAAACACCATATATTTT	CASSSEPGNTIYF
TRBV5-1	TRBJ1-4	NA	few	TGCGCCAGCAGCCTCCGGGGAGTAGGTGAAAAACTGTTTTTT	CASSLRGVGEKLFF
TRBV6-8	TRBJ1-1	TRBD1	NA	TGTGCCAGCAGTTCCTCCAGGGGGCCCACTGAAGCTTTCTTT	CASSSSRGPTEAFF
TRBV4-2	TRBJ2-7	NA	NA	TGTGCCAGCAGCCAAGAAGCCGCTCTTCTTCGCTCCTACGAGCAGTACTTC	CASSQEAALLRSYEQYF
TRBV28	TRBJ2-1	NA	NA	TGTGCCAGCAGTTTAGCGGGCATGGGGAGACTAGGGGGCTATGAGCAGTTCTTC	CASSLAGMGRLGGYEQFF
TRBV11-2	TRBJ1-2	NA	few	TGTGCCAGCAGCCGTAATCCATCACGGGACTATGGCTACACCTTC	CASSRNPSRDYGYTF
TRBV6-6	TRBJ2-5	TRBD1	NA	TGTGCCAGCAGTTGGAGGACAGGCCTAGGGGAGACCCAGTACTTC	CASSWRTGLGETQYF
TRBV20-1	TRBJ1-5	NA	NA	TGCAGTGCAAGTCGGGACCATCCCCTCAATCAGCCCCAGCATTTT	CSASRDHPLNQPQHF
TRBV5-1	TRBJ2-1	TRBD1	few	TGCGCCAGCAGCCAGCCGACAGGGATCTCCTACAATGAGCAGTTCTTC	CASSQPTGISYNEQFF
TRBV7-3	TRBJ1-2	TRBD1	NA	TGTGCCAGCAGACGTCAGACAGGGTCGGACTATGGCTACACCTTC	CASRRQTGSDYGYTF
TRBV12-3/TRBV12-4	TRBJ1-5	NA	NA	TGTGCCAGCAGTTTATGGCAGGCGAGCAATCAGCCCCAGCATTTT	CASSLWQASNQPQHF
TRBV19	TRBJ2-7	TRBD1	NA	TGTGCCAGTAGGAGACAGGGCCCGGGCTACGAGCAGTACTTC	CASRRQGPGYEQYF
TRBV7-6	TRBJ1-1	NA	NA	TGTGCCAGCAGCCGTATCACAGGGACTGACACTGAAGCTTTCTTT	CASSRITGTDTEAFF
TRBV4-3	TRBJ1-3	NA	once	TGCGCCAGCAGCCAAGATCAATCTGGAAACACCATATATTTT	CASSQDQSGNTIYF
TRBV10-3	TRBJ1-1	NA	few	TGTGCCATCAAGGAAGGAGGCACTGAAGCTTTCTTT	CAIKEGGTEAFF
TRBV5-1	TRBJ2-5	NA	few	TGCGCCAGCAGCGGCCCAGGGGCGTCGGAGACCCAGTACTTC	CASSGPGASETQYF
TRBV5-1	TRBJ2-3	NA	few	TGCGCCAGCAGCTTGAGGACCACAGATACGCAGTATTTT	CASSLRTTDTQYF
TRBV5-1	TRBJ1-2	NA	NA	TGCGCCAGCAGCTTGGAGGGTGGCTACACCTTC	CASSLEGGYTF
TRBV20-1	TRBJ1-6	NA	NA	TGCAGTGCCGGGACAAACGCCAGAGGACCCCTCCACTTT	CSAGTNARGPLHF
TRBV7-9	TRBJ1-4	NA	NA	TGTGCCAGCAGCTTAGAGCGACGCAGGGACGAAAAACTGTTTTTT	CASSLERRRDEKLFF
TRBV3-1	TRBJ2-7	NA	NA	TGTGCCAGCAGCCAAGAGGGGTCGGTAAACGAGCAGTACTTC	CASSQEGSVNEQYF
TRBV19	TRBJ2-2	NA	NA	TGTGCCAGTAGTAGCCGGACAGTCTTCACCGGGGAGCTGTTTTTT	CASSSRTVFTGELFF
TRBV28	TRBJ2-4	NA	NA	TGTGCCAGCAGCGGATCTCGCCTAGCCAAAAACATTCAGTACTTC	CASSGSRLAKNIQYF
TRBV20-1	TRBJ2-5	TRBD2	NA	TGCAGTGCTAACGTCGGGACTAGCATAATGAGGGAGACCCAGTACTTC	CSANVGTSIMRETQYF
TRBV7-2	TRBJ2-3	TRBD2	many	TGTGCCAGCAGCTTAAGCGGGGGGAACACAGATACGCAGTATTTT	CASSLSGGNTDTQYF
TRBV18	TRBJ1-4	NA	NA	TGTGACAGCTCCCCCGAAGGGGCAACTAATGAAAAACTGTTTTTT	CDSSPEGATNEKLFF
TRBV20-1	TRBJ1-1	NA	few	TGCAGTGCTAGGCCCGGGTGGGGAAGTGGAGGGGCTTTCTTT	CSARPGWGSGGAFF